The 25 T cell receptor beta chains listed next were all sequenced from one sample in a study of blood T cell repertoires in COVID-19. Clones were read by immunoSEQ multiplex PCR, and TCRdb kept only the in-frame ones, dropping some. The table records about 230,000 clones, more than 70% of them present only once. The sample comprised peripheral blood. The receptors shown here come from a man older than 75 with acute or convalescent COVID-19.

This chain's CDR3 is CSVASNTEAFF. CDR3 coding DNA: TGCAGCGTTGCCTCGAACACTGAAGCTTTCTTT. The chain has TRBV29-1 and TRBJ1-1; D unresolved. Deletions cut 4 bases from V and 1 base from J, with 4 bases between. The CDR3 spans 11 residues. Germline V CDR1 and CDR2: SQVTM, ANQGSEA. The full variable domain, in which reference TRBV29-1 and TRBJ1-1 provide the parts outside the CDR3, is SAVISQKPSRDICQRGTSLTIQCQVDSQVTMMFWYRQQPGQSLTLIATANQGSEATYESGFVIDKFPISRPNLTFSTLTVSNMSPEDSSIYLCSVASNTEAFFGQGTRLTVV.

This clone was counted only a few times. This chain links TRBV6-1 with TRBJ2-3, with 9 bases that match TRBD2. The CDR3 has 16 residues. J lost 3 bases, V lost 2 bases, and 6 bases had no gene match. Germline assignment: CDR1 MNHNS and CDR2 SASEGT. The chain's CDR3 is CASSETLSGSTDTQYF. The CDR3 DNA follows: TGTGCCAGCAGTGAAACCCTTAGCGGGAGTACAGATACGCAGTATTTT.

This chain links TRBV27 with TRBJ2-2; tentatively, D is TRBD2 (5 bases). V lost 6 bases to trimming and J lost 7 bases, with 15 bases between them. Germline-derived CDR1 and CDR2 are MNHEY and SMNVEV (reference sequence). This CDR3 contains 14 residues. The CDR3 region is CASRLLREHGELFF. Here the CDR3 DNA reads TGTGCCAGCAGACTACTACGGGAACACGGGGAGCTGTTTTTT.

A note on this clone: The same CDR3 also results from other DNA sequences found in this sample. The chain employs TRBV19 and TRBJ2-5, with TRBD1 matching 9 bases. Germline CDR1 LNHDA, CDR2 SQIVND (reference sequence). V shed 6 bases, J shed 2 bases, and the junction held 4 bases outside the gene matches. This CDR3 has 14 amino acids. The CDR3 coding sequence is TGTGCCAGTAGGCCAGGGACAGGGCAAGAGACCCAGTACTTC. It specifies CASRPGTGQETQYF.

This sequence joins TRBV4-1 and TRBJ2-3, with 9 bases that match TRBD2. Germline V gene lookup returns CDR1 MGHRA and CDR2 YSYEKL. The J segment lost 5 bases and the V segment lost 10 bases, leaving 13 bases of the junction unmatched. The CDR3 has 15 amino acids. CDR3 in amino acids: CAKGVSGRGVDTQYF. The CDR3 nucleotides read TGCGCCAAGGGGGTTAGCGGGAGAGGGGTAGATACGCAGTATTTT.

The V call is TRBV6-1, the J call TRBJ2-6, with D perhaps TRBD1 (6 bases). Germline CDR1 MNHNS, CDR2 SASEGT. V was trimmed by 4 bases and J by 3 bases, leaving 13 bases between them. The length of the CDR3 is 16 residues. The CDR3 is CASSGDTVGGANVLTF. CDR3 bases: TGTGCCAGCAGTGGGGACACCGTCGGTGGGGCCAACGTCCTGACTTTC.

The genes are TRBV5-4 and TRBJ1-1; TRBD1 might be the D (5 bases). The V end was cut by 0 bases, the J end by 3 bases, with 9 bases between. The CDR3 contains 14 residues. Looked up from germline, CDR1 is SGHNT and CDR2 is YYREEE (reference sequence). In DNA, the CDR3 is TGTGCCAGCAGCTTGGGGGGGGATCACACTGAAGCTTTCTTT. This codes for CASSLGGDHTEAFF. Together with reference TRBV5-4 and TRBJ1-1, the CDR3 gives the full variable domain: ETGVTQSPTHLIKTRGQQVTLRCSSQSGHNTVSWYQQALGQGPQFIFQYYREEENGRGNFPPRFSGLQFPNYSSELNVNALELDDSALYLCASSLGGDHTEAFFGQGTRLTVV.

This sequence joins TRBV4-2 and TRBJ2-5, with D possibly TRBD2 on 5 matching bases. There are 12 residues in the CDR3. Trimming took off 3 bases at V and 5 bases at J, with 7 bases between the two ends. CDR1 is LGHNA, CDR2 YNFKEQ, per germline. Here the CDR3 reads CASSQQRETQYF. In DNA, the CDR3 is TGTGCCAGCAGCCAGCAGCGGGAGACCCAGTACTTC.

This clone was counted only a few times. CDR3 nucleotide sequence: TGTGCCAGCAGTGCCCGCTCGAGGGTAGCCCGGGATGAGCAGTTCTTC. This gives the protein CASSARSRVARDEQFF. The V call is TRBV6-1, the J call TRBJ2-1, with D possibly TRBD2 on 5 matching bases. Germline V gene lookup returns CDR1 MNHNS and CDR2 SASEGT. CDR3 length equals 16 residues. V was shortened by 4 bases and J by 8 bases, with 21 bases between the two germline ends.

The chain carries TRBV5-5 and TRBJ2-1; D gene unclear. The length of the CDR3 is 14 residues. Germline CDR1 is SGHKS and CDR2 is YYEKEE (reference sequence). Trimming left V 0 bases short and J 2 bases short, with 6 bases between. The CDR3 is CASSLDYTYNEQFF. Written as DNA, the CDR3 is TGTGCCAGCAGCTTGGACTACACCTACAATGAGCAGTTCTTC.

The chain is built from TRBV10-3 and TRBJ1-2; D may be TRBD1 (5 bases). Germline V gene sequence: CDR1 ENHRY, CDR2 SYGVKD. With 3 bases removed from V and 9 bases from J, the gap between germline ends came to 23 bases. This CDR3 is 16 amino acids long. The CDR3 DNA reads TGTGCCATCAGTGAATCCGGGCCAGGGAGGGCGGGGAGCTACACCTTC. Translation: CAISESGPGRAGSYTF.

The chain is built from TRBV6-5 and TRBJ2-2, with TRBD1 identical over 9 bases. V gave up 8 bases and J gave up 3 bases; unmatched junction bases: 4. The CDR3 is made up of 14 amino acids. CDR1 and CDR2 from the germline V gene are MNHEY and SVGAGI. This chain's CDR3 is CASVTGGYTGELFF. The CDR3 DNA sequence: TGTGCCAGCGTGACAGGGGGATACACCGGGGAGCTGTTTTTT.

The chain joins TRBV5-1 to TRBJ2-1; D not certain. V was trimmed by 2 bases and J by 8 bases, leaving 17 bases between them. This CDR3 is built from 15 residues. The V gene's germline CDR1 is SGHRS and CDR2 YFSETQ. The CDR3 protein is CASSLSGDRGDEQFF. CDR3 nucleotides: TGCGCCAGCAGCTTATCCGGAGACCGAGGCGATGAGCAGTTCTTC.

This clone was seen only once. The chain joins TRBV3-1 (or the pseudogene TRBV3-2) to TRBJ2-5; 7 bases align to TRBD1. CDR3 length: 14 amino acids. With V trimmed by 4 bases and J by 5 bases, 7 bases remained unmatched. Germline loops: CDR1 LGHDT, CDR2 YNNKEL (reference sequence). The CDR3 loop reads CASSLGQLAETQYF. For the CDR3, the DNA is TGTGCCAGCAGCCTGGGACAGTTAGCGGAGACCCAGTACTTC.

In its sample, this clone was seen a few times. The genes are TRBV2 and TRBJ2-3, with D maybe TRBD2 (5 bases). This CDR3 has 16 residues. Trimming stripped 6 bases from V and 4 bases from J, with 20 bases between. Per the germline V gene, CDR1 is SNHLY and CDR2 is FYNNEI. CDR3 sequence: CASSPPWRAESDTQYF. DNA of the CDR3: TGTGCCAGCAGCCCCCCTTGGCGGGCTGAGTCAGATACGCAGTATTTT.

The chain couples TRBV2 to TRBJ2-2; D is undetermined. Trimming left V 6 bases short and J 6 bases short, with 14 bases between. This CDR3 spans 14 amino acids. The germline CDR1 and CDR2 sequences are SNHLY and FYNNEI. CDR3 in DNA: TGTGCCAGCAGCCTGGGTCCCGCGGCCGGGGAGCTGTTTTTT. Translated, it gives CASSLGPAAGELFF.

This rearrangement joins TRBV11-3 to TRBJ2-1, with a weak D call TRBD1 (6 bases). This CDR3 has 15 amino acids. V lost 3 bases to trimming and J lost 0 bases, with 9 bases between them. CDR1 is SGHNT and CDR2 is YENEEA in the germline V gene. CDR3 loop: CASSFTGSSYNEQFF. The CDR3 coding sequence is TGTGCCAGCAGCTTCACAGGGAGCTCCTACAATGAGCAGTTCTTC.

The chain joins TRBV6-5 to TRBJ2-1; 7 positions match TRBD1. J lost 4 bases, V lost 6 bases, and 9 bases had no gene match. The germline gives CDR1 MNHEY, CDR2 SVGAGI. CDR3 length equals 15 residues. Here the CDR3 DNA reads TGTGCCAGCAGAGCCGACAGGGCCGCTTACAATGAGCAGTTCTTC. Its protein product is CASRADRAAYNEQFF.

The CDR3 protein is CASSSRPSGMNTGELFF. In DNA, the CDR3 is TGTGCCAGCAGCTCAAGACCTAGCGGGATGAACACCGGGGAGCTGTTTTTT. The chain recombines TRBV7-6 with TRBJ2-2, with 9 bases fitting TRBD2. Germline V lookup: CDR1 SGHVS, CDR2 FNYEAQ. V lost 4 bases, J lost 1 base, and 7 bases stayed unmatched. This CDR3 contains 17 residues.

This clone was found once. This chain links TRBV7-6 with TRBJ1-5, with TRBD1 matching 9 bases. Germline values: CDR1 SGHVS, CDR2 FNYEAQ. V was clipped by 6 bases and J by 6 bases; unmatched bases: 12. The CDR3 runs 16 residues. CDR3 DNA sequence: TGTGCCAGCAGTCTAGGGACACAGGGGGCTGGTCAGCCCCAGCATTTT. This encodes CASSLGTQGAGQPQHF.

The gene calls are TRBV30 and TRBJ2-6, with D possibly TRBD1 on 5 matching bases. Per germline, CDR1 GTSNPN and CDR2 SVGIG (reference sequence). Trimming took 7 bases from V and 1 from J, leaving 8 bases between them. The CDR3 sequence is 13 residues long. This CDR3 reads CASGLSGANVLTF. Written as DNA, the CDR3 is TGTGCCTCAGGGCTATCTGGGGCCAACGTCCTGACTTTC. Supplemented by reference TRBV30 and TRBJ2-6, the full variable domain reads SQTIHQWPATLVQPVGSPLSLECTVEGTSNPNLYWYRQAAGRGLQLLFYSVGIGQISSEVPQNLSASRPQDRQFILSSKKLLLSDSGFYLCASGLSGANVLTFGAGSRLTVL.

The chain employs TRBV5-1 and TRBJ2-7; TRBD2 aligns across 12 bases. V shed 0 bases, J shed 0 bases, and the junction held 1 base outside the gene matches. The CDR3 consists of 16 residues. CDR1 is SGHRS, CDR2 YFSETQ, per germline. Written as DNA, the CDR3 is TGCGCCAGCAGCTTGGGACTAGCGGGGGCCTCCTACGAGCAGTACTTC. This gives the protein CASSLGLAGASYEQYF. Filled out from reference TRBV5-1 and TRBJ2-7, the complete variable domain reads KAGVTQTPRYLIKTRGQQVTLSCSPISGHRSVSWYQQTPGQGLQFLFEYFSETQRNKGNFPGRFSGRQFSNSRSEMNVSTLELGDSALYLCASSLGLAGASYEQYFGPGTRLTVT.

The chain carries TRBV3-1 (or the pseudogene TRBV3-2) and TRBJ1-2, with TRBD1 as a possible D gene (6 bases). This CDR3 contains 14 residues. CDR1 and CDR2 from the germline V gene are LGHDT and YNNKEL (reference sequence). Trimming took 0 bases from V and 13 from J, leaving 18 bases between them. CDR3 in DNA: TGTGCCAGCAGCCAAGAAGGGGGTCGCTTTGGCGGCACCTTC. Its protein product is CASSQEGGRFGGTF.

This clone appeared a single time. This chain's CDR3 is CASSIGLALGTDTQYF. CDR3 nucleotide sequence: TGTGCCAGCAGTATTGGACTTGCTCTCGGCACAGATACGCAGTATTTT. The chain carries TRBV28 and TRBJ2-3, with a weak D call TRBD2 (5 bases). V shed 5 bases and J shed 1 base, with 16 bases lying between them. Germline CDR1 is MDHEN and CDR2 is SYDVKM. This CDR3 has 16 residues. Full variable domain (outside the CDR3, taken from reference TRBV28 and TRBJ2-3): DVKVTQSSRYLVKRTGEKVFLECVQDMDHENMFWYRQDPGLGLRLIYFSYDVKMKEKGDIPEGYSVSREKKERFSLILESASTNQTSMYLCASSIGLALGTDTQYFGPGTRLTVL.

CDR3 protein: CASSDRGNTYGYTF. The CDR3 DNA follows: TGTGCCAGCAGCGACAGGGGCAATACGTATGGCTACACCTTC. This chain links TRBV27 with TRBJ1-2; 8 nucleotides align to TRBD1. The CDR3 has 14 residues. The V gene end was trimmed by 6 bases and the J gene end by 5 bases; junction bases not matched to a gene: 8. Germline CDR1 is MNHEY and CDR2 is SMNVEV (reference sequence).